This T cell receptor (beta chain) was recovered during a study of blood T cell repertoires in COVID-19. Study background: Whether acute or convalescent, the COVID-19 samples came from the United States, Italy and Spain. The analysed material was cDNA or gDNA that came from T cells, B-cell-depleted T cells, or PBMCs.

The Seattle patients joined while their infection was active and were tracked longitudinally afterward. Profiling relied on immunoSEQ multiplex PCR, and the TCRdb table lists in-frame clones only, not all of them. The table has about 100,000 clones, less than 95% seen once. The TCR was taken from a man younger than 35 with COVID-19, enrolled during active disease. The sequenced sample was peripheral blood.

The CDR3 region is CASSHPTGRYEQYF. The CDR3 DNA sequence: TGTGCCAGCAGCCATCCGACAGGGAGGTACGAGCAGTACTTC. This sequence joins TRBV5-6 and TRBJ2-7; D perhaps matches TRBD1 (7 bases). V lost 4 bases and J 4 bases, leaving 15 bases between the germline ends. The length of the CDR3 is 14 residues. CDR1 and CDR2 from the germline V gene are SGHDT and YYEEEE. Filled out from reference TRBV5-6 and TRBJ2-7, the complete variable domain reads DAGVTQSPTHLIKTRGQQVTLRCSPKSGHDTVSWYQQALGQGPQFIFQYYEEEERQRGNFPDRFSGHQFPNYSSELNVNALLLGDSALYLCASSHPTGRYEQYFGPGTRLTVT.